The 3 T cell receptor beta chains reported below all come from one sample, sequenced in a study of blood T cell repertoires in COVID-19. The assay was immunoSEQ multiplex PCR, and TCRdb's table has in-frame clones only and misses some. Of approximately 240,000 clones listed, about 88% are singletons. Sequenced: peripheral blood. These receptors originate from a woman aged 35 to 49 who had recovered from COVID-19.

The V and J genes are TRBV4-2 and TRBJ1-5, with 9 bases matching TRBD1. This CDR3 spans 19 amino acids. The germline CDR1 and CDR2 sequences are LGHNA and YNFKEQ. Trimming at V came to 1 base and at J to 5 bases, leaving 15 bases not matched to a gene. The CDR3 loop is CASSQVRTGAAWGYQPQHF. The CDR3 DNA reads as TGTGCCAGCAGCCAAGTCCGGACAGGGGCCGCCTGGGGTTATCAGCCCCAGCATTTT.

This sequence joins TRBV19 and TRBJ1-2; D is unresolved. Deletions cut 2 bases from V and 0 bases from J, with 10 bases between. The CDR3 totals 15 residues. Germline V CDR1 and CDR2: LNHDA, SQIVND (reference sequence). CDR3 DNA sequence: TGTGCCAGTAGTATAACCGATCGAGCTAACTATGGCTACACCTTC. Amino acid sequence: CASSITDRANYGYTF.

This chain joins TRBV15 and TRBJ2-1; 9 nucleotides agree with TRBD1. Per germline, CDR1 LNHNV and CDR2 YYDKDF (reference sequence). The CDR3 sequence is 16 residues long. V gave up 0 bases and J gave up 6 bases; unmatched junction bases: 6. CDR3 sequence (DNA): TGTGCCACCAGCAGAGATCCGACAGGGGGGTTCAATGAGCAGTTCTTC. As protein: CATSRDPTGGFNEQFF.